This TCR beta chain was found in a study of beta chain features in type 1 diabetes. This clone has just a few counts. The identical CDR3 is also encoded by other nucleotide sequences in the sample. This CDR3 has 15 amino acids. CDR1 is MNHEY and CDR2 is SVGAGI in the germline V gene. Trimming cost V 5 bases and J 2 bases; bases outside gene matches: 3. Sequencing targeted expressed TCRB transcripts, as all isolated RNA had been reverse transcribed. Some clones are missing from TCRdb's copy, which holds only in-frame ones; the method was immunoSEQ multiplex PCR. The sample records over 350,000 clones, over 13% being singletons.

This receptor was identified in a young woman in good health. V and J are TRBV6-5 and TRBJ2-2, with TRBD1 matching over 9 bases. Sequencing was performed on naive CD4+ T cells from blood. This chain's CDR3 is CASSRDRANTGELFF. The CDR3 region has the DNA TGTGCCAGCAGTCGGGACAGGGCTAACACCGGGGAGCTGTTTTTT.